This T cell receptor (beta chain) was retrieved from a study of blood T cell repertoires in COVID-19. Assay: immunoSEQ multiplex PCR; the TCRdb copy retains only in-frame clones and omits some. The table lists about 280,000 clones, 85% of them singletons. Germline CDR1 reads SGHAT; CDR2 reads FQNNGV. Trimming removed 7 bases from V and 4 bases from J; junction bases left unmatched: 16. This CDR3 is built from 17 residues. The J gene is TRBJ2-5, the V gene TRBV11-2; 9 positions match TRBD2. What was sequenced was PBMCs or T cells enriched from blood (not recorded which). The sequence was obtained from a woman aged 45-59 years who had recovered from COVID-19. CDR3 residues: CASIRGGASGIVETQYF. The CDR3 DNA reads TGTGCCAGCATCAGAGGGGGTGCTAGCGGGATCGTAGAGACCCAGTACTTC.